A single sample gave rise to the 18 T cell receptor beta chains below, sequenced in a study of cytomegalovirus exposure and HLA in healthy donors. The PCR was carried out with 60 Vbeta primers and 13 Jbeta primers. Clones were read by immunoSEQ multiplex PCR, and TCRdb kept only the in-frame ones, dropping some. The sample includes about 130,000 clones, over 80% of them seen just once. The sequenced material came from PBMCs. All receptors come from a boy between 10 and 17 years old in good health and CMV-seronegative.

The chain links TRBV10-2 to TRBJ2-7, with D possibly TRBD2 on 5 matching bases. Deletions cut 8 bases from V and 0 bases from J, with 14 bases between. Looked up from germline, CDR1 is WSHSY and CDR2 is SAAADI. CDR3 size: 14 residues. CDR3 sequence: CASSGTGSSYEQYF. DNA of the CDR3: TGCGCCAGCTCCGGTACGGGGTCCTCCTACGAGCAGTACTTC.

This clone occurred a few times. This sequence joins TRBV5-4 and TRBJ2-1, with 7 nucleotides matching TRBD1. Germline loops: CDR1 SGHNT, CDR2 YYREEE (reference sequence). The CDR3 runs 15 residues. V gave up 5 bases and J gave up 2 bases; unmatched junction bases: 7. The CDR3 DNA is TGTGCCAGCAGGGAAGGGGGCGCCCCCTACAATGAGCAGTTCTTC. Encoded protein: CASREGGAPYNEQFF.

For the CDR3, the DNA is TGCAGCGTTGCCCGACAGGGGATTTCCGAGCAGTACTTC. Amino acids: CSVARQGISEQYF. V gene TRBV29-1 combines with J gene TRBJ2-7, with 8 bases fitting TRBD1. In germline, CDR1 is SQVTM, CDR2 ANQGSEA. V gave up 4 bases and J gave up 6 bases; unmatched junction bases: 8. The length of the CDR3 is 13 residues.

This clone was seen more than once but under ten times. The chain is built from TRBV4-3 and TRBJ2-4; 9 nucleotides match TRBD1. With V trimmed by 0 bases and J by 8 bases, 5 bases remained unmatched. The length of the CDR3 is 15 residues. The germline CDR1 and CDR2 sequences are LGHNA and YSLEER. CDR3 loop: CASSQDLGQGYIQYF. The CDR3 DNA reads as TGCGCCAGCAGCCAAGATCTGGGACAGGGTTACATTCAGTACTTC.

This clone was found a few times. CDR3: CASSSPRDNEQFF. The DNA of the CDR3 is TGTGCCAGCAGTTCTCCCCGGGACAATGAGCAGTTCTTC. The chain employs TRBV6-5 and TRBJ2-1; D not certain. Germline V gives CDR1 MNHEY, CDR2 SVGAGI. This CDR3 has 13 amino acids. Trimming shortened V by 4 bases and J by 5 bases, and 9 bases separated the two germline ends.

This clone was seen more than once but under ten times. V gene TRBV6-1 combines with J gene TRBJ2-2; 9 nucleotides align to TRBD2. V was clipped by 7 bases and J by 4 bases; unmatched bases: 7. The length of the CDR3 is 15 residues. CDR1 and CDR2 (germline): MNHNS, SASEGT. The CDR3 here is CASTTLAGSTGELFF. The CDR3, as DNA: TGTGCCAGCACGACCCTAGCGGGAAGCACCGGGGAGCTGTTTTTT.

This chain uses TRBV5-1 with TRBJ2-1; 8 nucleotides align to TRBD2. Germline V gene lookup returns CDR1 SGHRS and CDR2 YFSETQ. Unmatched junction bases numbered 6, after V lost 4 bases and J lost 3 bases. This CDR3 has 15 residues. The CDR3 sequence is CASSARAGGYNEQFF. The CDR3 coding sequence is TGCGCCAGCAGCGCGAGGGCGGGAGGCTACAATGAGCAGTTCTTC.

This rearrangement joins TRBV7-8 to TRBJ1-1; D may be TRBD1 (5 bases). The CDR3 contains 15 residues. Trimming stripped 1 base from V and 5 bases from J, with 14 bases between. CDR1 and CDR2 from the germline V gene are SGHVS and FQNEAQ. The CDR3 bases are TGTGCCAGCAGCTTAGAGGTTCGGGGGGGAACTGAAGCTTTCTTT. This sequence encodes CASSLEVRGGTEAFF.

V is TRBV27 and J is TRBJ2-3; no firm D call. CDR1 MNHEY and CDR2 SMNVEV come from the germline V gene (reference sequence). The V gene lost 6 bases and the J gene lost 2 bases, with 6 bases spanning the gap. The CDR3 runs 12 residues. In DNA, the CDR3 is TGTGCCAGCAGCTCCTACACAGATACGCAGTATTTT. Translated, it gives CASSSYTDTQYF.

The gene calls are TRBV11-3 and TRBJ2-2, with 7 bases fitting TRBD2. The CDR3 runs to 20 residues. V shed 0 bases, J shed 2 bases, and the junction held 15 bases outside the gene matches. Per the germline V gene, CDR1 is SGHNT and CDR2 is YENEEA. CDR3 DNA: TGTGCCAGCAGCTTAGATTTCCTCCGGTTTAGCGGGCCAAACACCGGGGAGCTGTTTTTT. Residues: CASSLDFLRFSGPNTGELFF.

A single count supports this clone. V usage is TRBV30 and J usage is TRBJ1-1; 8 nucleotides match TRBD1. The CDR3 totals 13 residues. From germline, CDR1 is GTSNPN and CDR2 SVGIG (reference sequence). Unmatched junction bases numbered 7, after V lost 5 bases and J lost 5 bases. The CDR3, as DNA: TGTGCCTGGTTCCGACAGGGGTGGACTGAAGCTTTCTTT. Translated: CAWFRQGWTEAFF. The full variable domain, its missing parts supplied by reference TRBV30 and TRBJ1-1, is SQTIHQWPATLVQPVGSPLSLECTVEGTSNPNLYWYRQAAGRGLQLLFYSVGIGQISSEVPQNLSASRPQDRQFILSSKKLLLSDSGFYLCAWFRQGWTEAFFGQGTRLTVV.

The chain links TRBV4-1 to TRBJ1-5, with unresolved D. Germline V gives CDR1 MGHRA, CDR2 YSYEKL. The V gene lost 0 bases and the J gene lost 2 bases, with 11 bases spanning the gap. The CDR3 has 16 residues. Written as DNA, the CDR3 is TGCGCCAGCAGCCAAGATTCAGGTCCAGGCAATCAGCCCCAGCATTTT. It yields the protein CASSQDSGPGNQPQHF.

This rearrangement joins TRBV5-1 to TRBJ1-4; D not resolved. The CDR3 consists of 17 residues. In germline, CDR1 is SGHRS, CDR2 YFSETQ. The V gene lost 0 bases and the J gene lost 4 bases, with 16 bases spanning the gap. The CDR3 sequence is CASSLAPGEAFNEKLFF. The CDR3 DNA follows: TGCGCCAGCAGCTTGGCTCCGGGAGAAGCTTTTAATGAAAAACTGTTTTTT.

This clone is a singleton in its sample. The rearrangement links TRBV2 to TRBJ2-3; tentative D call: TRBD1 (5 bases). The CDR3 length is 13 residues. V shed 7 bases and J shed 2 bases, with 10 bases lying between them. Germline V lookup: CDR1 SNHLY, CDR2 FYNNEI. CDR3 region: CASTRQYTDTQYF. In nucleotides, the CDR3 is TGTGCCAGCACCCGACAGTACACAGATACGCAGTATTTT.

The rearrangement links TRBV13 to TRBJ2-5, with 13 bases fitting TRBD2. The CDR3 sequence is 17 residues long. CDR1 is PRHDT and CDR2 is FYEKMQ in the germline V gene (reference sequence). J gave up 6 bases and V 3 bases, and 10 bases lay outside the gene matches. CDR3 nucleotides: TGTGCCAGCAGCTTCGGACTAGCGGGAGTGGGGTTGAAGACCCAGTACTTC. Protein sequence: CASSFGLAGVGLKTQYF.

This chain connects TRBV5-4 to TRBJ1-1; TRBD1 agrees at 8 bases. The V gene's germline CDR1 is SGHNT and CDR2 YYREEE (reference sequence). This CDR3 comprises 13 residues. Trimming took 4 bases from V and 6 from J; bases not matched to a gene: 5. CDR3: CASSDGTGAEAFF. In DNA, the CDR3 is TGTGCCAGCAGCGATGGGACAGGTGCTGAAGCTTTCTTT. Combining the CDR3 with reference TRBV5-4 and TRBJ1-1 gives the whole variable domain ETGVTQSPTHLIKTRGQQVTLRCSSQSGHNTVSWYQQALGQGPQFIFQYYREEENGRGNFPPRFSGLQFPNYSSELNVNALELDDSALYLCASSDGTGAEAFFGQGTRLTVV.

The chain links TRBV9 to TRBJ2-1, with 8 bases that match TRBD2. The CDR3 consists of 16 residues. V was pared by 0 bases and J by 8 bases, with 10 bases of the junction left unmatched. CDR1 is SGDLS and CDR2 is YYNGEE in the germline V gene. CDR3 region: CASSVGISGILDEQFF. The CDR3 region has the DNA TGTGCCAGCAGCGTAGGTATTAGCGGGATCCTGGATGAGCAGTTCTTC.

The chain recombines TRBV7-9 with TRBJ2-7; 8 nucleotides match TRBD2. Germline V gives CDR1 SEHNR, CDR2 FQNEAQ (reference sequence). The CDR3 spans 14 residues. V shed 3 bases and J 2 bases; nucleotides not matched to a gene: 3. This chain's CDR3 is CASSFSGVPYEQYF. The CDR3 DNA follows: TGTGCCAGCAGCTTTAGCGGGGTGCCCTACGAGCAGTACTTC. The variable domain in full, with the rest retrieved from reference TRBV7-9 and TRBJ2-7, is DTGVSQNPRHKITKRGQNVTFRCDPISEHNRLYWYRQTLGQGPEFLTYFQNEAQLEKSRLLSDRFSAERPKGSFSTLEIQRTEQGDSAMYLCASSFSGVPYEQYFGPGTRLTVT.